This T cell receptor (beta chain) is from a study of spatial heterogeneity in lung cancer. The germline V gene encodes CDR1 SEHNR and CDR2 FQNEAQ (reference sequence). With V trimmed by 6 bases and J by 0 bases, 4 bases remained unmatched. CDR3 length: 14 amino acids. A unique molecular identifier was carried by every single TCR cDNA molecule. TCRdb reprocessed the 5' RACE reads via MiXCR and lists one record per CDR3 protein. The sample shows 39,000 or so distinct CDR3 sequences, 7.5% of them seen only once. Time point denoted: sample taken at primary tumor resection. Unsorted whole RNA from tumor, nontumor lung or frozen PBMC underwent sequencing. This clonotype was seen at least ten times.

This rearrangement joins TRBV7-9 to TRBJ1-1; 7 bases match TRBD1. The sequence was collected from a male donor with early-stage non-small cell lung cancer. The sample consisted of PBMCs, taken at surgery. The CDR3, as DNA: TGTGCCAGCAGTAGACAGGGTCTGAACACTGAAGCTTTCTTT. Encoded protein: CASSRQGLNTEAFF.